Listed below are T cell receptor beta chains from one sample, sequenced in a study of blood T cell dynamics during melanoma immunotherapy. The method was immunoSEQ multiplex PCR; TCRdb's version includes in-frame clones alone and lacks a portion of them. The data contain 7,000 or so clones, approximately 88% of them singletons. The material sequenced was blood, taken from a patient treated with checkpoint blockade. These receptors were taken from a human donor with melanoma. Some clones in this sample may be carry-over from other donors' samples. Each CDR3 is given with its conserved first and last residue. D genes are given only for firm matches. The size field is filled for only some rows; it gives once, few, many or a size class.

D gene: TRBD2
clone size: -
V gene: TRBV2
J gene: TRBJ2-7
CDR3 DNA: TGTGCCAGCAGACCCGGGACTAGCGTTGCCTACGAGCAGTACTTC
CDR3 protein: CASRPGTSVAYEQYF

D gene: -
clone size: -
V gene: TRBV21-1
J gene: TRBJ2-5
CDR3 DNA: TGTGCCAGCAGCAAAGTCCTGGGTAGGGAGACCCAGTACTTC
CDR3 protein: CASSKVLGRETQYF

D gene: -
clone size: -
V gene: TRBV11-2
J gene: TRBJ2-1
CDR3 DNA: TGTGCCAGCAGCTTAGTATCTTTGGTGAGCGGGCAGTTCTTC
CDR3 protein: CASSLVSLVSGQFF

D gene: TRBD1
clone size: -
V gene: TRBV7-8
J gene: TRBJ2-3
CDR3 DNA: TGTGCCAGCAGCGAATTCAGGACAGGAGGAACAGATACGCAGTATTTT
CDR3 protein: CASSEFRTGGTDTQYF

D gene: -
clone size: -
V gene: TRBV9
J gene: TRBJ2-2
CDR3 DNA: TGTGCCAGCACCCGTCGTCCCTTTTTCGGCCAAGAGTCAGGGCTCAACACCGGGGAGCTGTTTTTT
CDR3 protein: CASTRRPFFGQESGLNTGELFF

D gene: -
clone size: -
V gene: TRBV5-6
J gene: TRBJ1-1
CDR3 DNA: TGTGCCAGCAGCTTGGTGGGACACTCGAACACTGAAGCTTTCTTT
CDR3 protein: CASSLVGHSNTEAFF

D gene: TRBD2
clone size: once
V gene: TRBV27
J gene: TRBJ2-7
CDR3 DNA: TGTGCCAGCAGTTCAGGTGCGGGAGGCTACTCCTACGAGCAGTACTTC
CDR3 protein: CASSSGAGGYSYEQYF

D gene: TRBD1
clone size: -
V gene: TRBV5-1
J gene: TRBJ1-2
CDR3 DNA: TGCGCCAGCAGCAAGGGGGACAGCCCCTATGGCTACACCTTC
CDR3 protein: CASSKGDSPYGYTF

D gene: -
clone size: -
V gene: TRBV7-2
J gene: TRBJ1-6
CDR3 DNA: TGTGCCAGCAGCTTAGACACAGGGTATAATTCACCCCTCCACTTT
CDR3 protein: CASSLDTGYNSPLHF

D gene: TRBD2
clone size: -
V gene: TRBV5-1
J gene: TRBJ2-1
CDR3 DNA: TGCGCCAGCAGCTTGGGACTAGCGGGGGGTGTCTACAATGAGCAGTTCTTC
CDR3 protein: CASSLGLAGGVYNEQFF

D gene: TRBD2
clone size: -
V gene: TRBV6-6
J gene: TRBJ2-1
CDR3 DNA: TGTGCCAGCACCGATGCTAGCGGCTCCTACAATGAGCAGTTCTTC
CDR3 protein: CASTDASGSYNEQFF

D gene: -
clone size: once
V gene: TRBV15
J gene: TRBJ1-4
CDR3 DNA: TGTGCCACCAGCCCTTTGGGACTGCAATCCTCAACTAATGAAAAACTGTTTTTT
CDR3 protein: CATSPLGLQSSTNEKLFF

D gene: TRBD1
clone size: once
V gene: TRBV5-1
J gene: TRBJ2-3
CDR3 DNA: TGCGCCAGCAGCTTGGGCATACAGGGGGATTCGGCAGATACGCAGTATTTT
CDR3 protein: CASSLGIQGDSADTQYF

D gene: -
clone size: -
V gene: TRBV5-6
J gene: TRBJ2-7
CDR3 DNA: TGTGCCAGCAGCTTCGACCGGAGCGAGCAGTACTTC
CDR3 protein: CASSFDRSEQYF

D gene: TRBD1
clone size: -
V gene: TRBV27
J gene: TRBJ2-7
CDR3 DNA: TGTGCCAACCCAGACAGGGAGTACGAGCAGTACTTC
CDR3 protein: CANPDREYEQYF

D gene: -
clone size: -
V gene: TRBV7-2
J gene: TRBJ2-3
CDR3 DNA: TGTGCCAGCAGCTTAGGTGGCAGACTCACAGATACGCAGTATTTT
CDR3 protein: CASSLGGRLTDTQYF

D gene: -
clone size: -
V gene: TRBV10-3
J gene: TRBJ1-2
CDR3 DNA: TGTGCCAGCAGCCCGAAGGACAGCAGTAACTATGGCTACACCTTC
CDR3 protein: CASSPKDSSNYGYTF

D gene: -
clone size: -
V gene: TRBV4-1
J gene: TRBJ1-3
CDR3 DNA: TGCGCCAGCAGCCAAGTAGGGGAGTTCTCTGGAAACACCATATATTTT
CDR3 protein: CASSQVGEFSGNTIYF

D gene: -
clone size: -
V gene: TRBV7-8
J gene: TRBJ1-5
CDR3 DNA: TGTGCCAGCAGCTTAGATTCCACACCTGGCAATCAGCCCCAGCATTTT
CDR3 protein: CASSLDSTPGNQPQHF

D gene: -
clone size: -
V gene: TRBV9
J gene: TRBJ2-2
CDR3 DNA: TGTGCCAGCAGTCGCTACAGCTCAGGGAGCACCGGGGAGCTGTTTTTT
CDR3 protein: CASSRYSSGSTGELFF

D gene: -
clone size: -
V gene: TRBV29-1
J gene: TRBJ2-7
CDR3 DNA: TGCAGCGTGGGGGGTCTGGATACAACGACCTACGAGCAGTACTTC
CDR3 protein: CSVGGLDTTTYEQYF

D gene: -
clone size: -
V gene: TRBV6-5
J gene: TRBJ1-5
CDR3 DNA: TGTGCCAGCGGACGCTTCAATCAGCCCCAGCATTTT
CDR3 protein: CASGRFNQPQHF

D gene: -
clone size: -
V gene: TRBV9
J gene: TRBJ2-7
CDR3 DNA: TGTGCCAGCAGCGTAGCCCCAAATCGGTACGAGCAGTACTTC
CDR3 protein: CASSVAPNRYEQYF

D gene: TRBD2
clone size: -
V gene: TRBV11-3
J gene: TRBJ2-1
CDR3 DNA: TGTGCCAGCAGCGCCGGGGGGGGCAATGAGCAGTTCTTC
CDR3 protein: CASSAGGGNEQFF

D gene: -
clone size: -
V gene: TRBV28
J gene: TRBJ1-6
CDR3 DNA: TGTGCCAGCAGTTTTTTGGTCATGGACAGCAGCCCTTCACCCCTCCACTTT
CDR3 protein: CASSFLVMDSSPSPLHF

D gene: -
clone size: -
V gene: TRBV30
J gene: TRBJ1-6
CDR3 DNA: TGTGCCTGGACGGGGACTTCCCATTCACCCCTCCACTTT
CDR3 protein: CAWTGTSHSPLHF

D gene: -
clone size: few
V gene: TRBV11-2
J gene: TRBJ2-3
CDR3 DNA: TGTGCCAGCCTTAACCCTTTCGCGCCCATTAGCAGAGATACGCAGTATTTT
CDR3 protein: CASLNPFAPISRDTQYF

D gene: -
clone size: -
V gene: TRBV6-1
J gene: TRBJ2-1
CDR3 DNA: TGTGCCAGCACGAGGCCTAGCTCCTACAATGAGCAGTTCTTC
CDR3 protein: CASTRPSSYNEQFF

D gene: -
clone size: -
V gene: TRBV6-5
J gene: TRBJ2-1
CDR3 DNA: TGTGCCAGCAGTTACTCGATAGTGGCTAGCTATGAGCAGTTCTTC
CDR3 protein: CASSYSIVASYEQFF

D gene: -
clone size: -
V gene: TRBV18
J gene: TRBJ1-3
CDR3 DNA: TGTGCCAGCTCACCTCCCGGAACGACGAACTCTGGAAACACCATATATTTT
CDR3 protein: CASSPPGTTNSGNTIYF

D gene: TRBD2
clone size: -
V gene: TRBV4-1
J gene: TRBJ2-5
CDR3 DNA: TGCGCCAGCAGCCAAGTAGCGGGAGGTTTCCAAGAGACCCAGTACTTC
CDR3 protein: CASSQVAGGFQETQYF

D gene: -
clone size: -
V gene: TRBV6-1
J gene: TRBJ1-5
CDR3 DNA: TGTGCCAGCAGTGAGGCGCCAACCTTAGACAATCAGCCCCAGCATTTT
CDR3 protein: CASSEAPTLDNQPQHF

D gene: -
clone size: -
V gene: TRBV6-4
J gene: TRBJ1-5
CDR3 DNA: TGTGCCAGCAGTGACTCGACGGACCGCAGGAGGGATCAGCCCCAGCATTTT
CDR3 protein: CASSDSTDRRRDQPQHF

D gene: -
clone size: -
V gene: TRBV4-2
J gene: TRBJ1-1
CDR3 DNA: TGTGCCAGCAGCCAAGAGAGGGGGTACACTGAAGCTTTCTTT
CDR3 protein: CASSQERGYTEAFF

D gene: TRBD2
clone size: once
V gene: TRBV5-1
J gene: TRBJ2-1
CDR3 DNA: TGCGCCAGCAGCATACTAGCGGGAGAGGGTAATGAGCAGTTCTTC
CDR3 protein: CASSILAGEGNEQFF

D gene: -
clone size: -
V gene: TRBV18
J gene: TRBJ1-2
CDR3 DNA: TGTGCCAGCTCTCCTTTCCCCGGCAGGGCCCACTATGGCTACACCTTC
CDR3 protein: CASSPFPGRAHYGYTF

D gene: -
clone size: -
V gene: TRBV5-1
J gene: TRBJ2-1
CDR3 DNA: TGCGCCAGCAGCTTGGCTCAGAACCCTTTCAATGAGCAGTTCTTC
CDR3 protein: CASSLAQNPFNEQFF

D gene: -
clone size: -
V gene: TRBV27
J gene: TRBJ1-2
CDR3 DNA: TGTGCCAGCAGTTTGAGACCGGCTAACTATGGCTACACCTTC
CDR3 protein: CASSLRPANYGYTF

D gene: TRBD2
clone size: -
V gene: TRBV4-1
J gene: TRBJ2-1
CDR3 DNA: TGCGCCAGCAGCCAAGGGGGACTAGCGGGAGTGTCCTACAATGAGCAGTTCTTC
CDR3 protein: CASSQGGLAGVSYNEQFF

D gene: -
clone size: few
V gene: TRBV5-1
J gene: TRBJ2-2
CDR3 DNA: TGCGCCAGCAGCTTGGATGGGGGGCGAACCGGGGAGCTGTTTTTT
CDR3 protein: CASSLDGGRTGELFF

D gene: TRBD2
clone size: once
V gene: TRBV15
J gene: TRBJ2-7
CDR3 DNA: TGTGCCACCAGCAGAGATGGGAGGGAAGGAGCCTACGAGCAGTACTTC
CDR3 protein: CATSRDGREGAYEQYF

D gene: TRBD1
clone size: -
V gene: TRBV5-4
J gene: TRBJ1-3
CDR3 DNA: TGTGCCAGCAGCTTATCAGGGGGCTCTGGAAACACCATATATTTT
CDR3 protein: CASSLSGGSGNTIYF

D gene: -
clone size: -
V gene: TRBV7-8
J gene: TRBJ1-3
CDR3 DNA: TGTGCCAGCAGCTTAGTTGGAAACACCATATATTTT
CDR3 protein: CASSLVGNTIYF

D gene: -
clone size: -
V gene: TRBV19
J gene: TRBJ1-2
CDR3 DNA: TGTGCCAGTATCCCAGCCGCGAGGGACCACTATGGCTACACCTTC
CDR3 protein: CASIPAARDHYGYTF

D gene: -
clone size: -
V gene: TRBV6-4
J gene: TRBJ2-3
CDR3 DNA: TGTGCCAGCAGTCCAGACAGAACAGATACGCAGTATTTT
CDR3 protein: CASSPDRTDTQYF

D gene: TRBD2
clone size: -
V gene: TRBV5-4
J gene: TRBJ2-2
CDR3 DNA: TGTGCCAGCAGCCCTGGACTAGCCAACACCGGGGAGCTGTTTTTT
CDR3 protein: CASSPGLANTGELFF

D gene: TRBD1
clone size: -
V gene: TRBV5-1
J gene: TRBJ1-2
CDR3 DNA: TGCGCCAGCAGCAAAGGCGACAGGGGGCTTCTGGATGGCTACACCTTC
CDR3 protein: CASSKGDRGLLDGYTF

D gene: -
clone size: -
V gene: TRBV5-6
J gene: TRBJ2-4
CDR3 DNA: TGTGCCAGCAGCCAGCCCCTCTCCATTCAGTACTTC
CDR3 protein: CASSQPLSIQYF

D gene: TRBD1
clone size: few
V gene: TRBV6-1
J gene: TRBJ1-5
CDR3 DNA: TGTGCCAGCAGTGAAGCGAGGGGGCTCAATCAGCCCCAGCATTTT
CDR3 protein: CASSEARGLNQPQHF

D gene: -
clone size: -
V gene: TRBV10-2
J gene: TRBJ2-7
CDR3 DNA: TGCGCCAGCAGTGGGGCAGGGGACTTCTCCTACGAGCAGTACTTC
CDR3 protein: CASSGAGDFSYEQYF

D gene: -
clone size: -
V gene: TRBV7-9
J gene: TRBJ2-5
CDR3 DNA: TGTGCCAGCAGCCCCACGACCGCGGGGGAGACCCAGTACTTC
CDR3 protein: CASSPTTAGETQYF